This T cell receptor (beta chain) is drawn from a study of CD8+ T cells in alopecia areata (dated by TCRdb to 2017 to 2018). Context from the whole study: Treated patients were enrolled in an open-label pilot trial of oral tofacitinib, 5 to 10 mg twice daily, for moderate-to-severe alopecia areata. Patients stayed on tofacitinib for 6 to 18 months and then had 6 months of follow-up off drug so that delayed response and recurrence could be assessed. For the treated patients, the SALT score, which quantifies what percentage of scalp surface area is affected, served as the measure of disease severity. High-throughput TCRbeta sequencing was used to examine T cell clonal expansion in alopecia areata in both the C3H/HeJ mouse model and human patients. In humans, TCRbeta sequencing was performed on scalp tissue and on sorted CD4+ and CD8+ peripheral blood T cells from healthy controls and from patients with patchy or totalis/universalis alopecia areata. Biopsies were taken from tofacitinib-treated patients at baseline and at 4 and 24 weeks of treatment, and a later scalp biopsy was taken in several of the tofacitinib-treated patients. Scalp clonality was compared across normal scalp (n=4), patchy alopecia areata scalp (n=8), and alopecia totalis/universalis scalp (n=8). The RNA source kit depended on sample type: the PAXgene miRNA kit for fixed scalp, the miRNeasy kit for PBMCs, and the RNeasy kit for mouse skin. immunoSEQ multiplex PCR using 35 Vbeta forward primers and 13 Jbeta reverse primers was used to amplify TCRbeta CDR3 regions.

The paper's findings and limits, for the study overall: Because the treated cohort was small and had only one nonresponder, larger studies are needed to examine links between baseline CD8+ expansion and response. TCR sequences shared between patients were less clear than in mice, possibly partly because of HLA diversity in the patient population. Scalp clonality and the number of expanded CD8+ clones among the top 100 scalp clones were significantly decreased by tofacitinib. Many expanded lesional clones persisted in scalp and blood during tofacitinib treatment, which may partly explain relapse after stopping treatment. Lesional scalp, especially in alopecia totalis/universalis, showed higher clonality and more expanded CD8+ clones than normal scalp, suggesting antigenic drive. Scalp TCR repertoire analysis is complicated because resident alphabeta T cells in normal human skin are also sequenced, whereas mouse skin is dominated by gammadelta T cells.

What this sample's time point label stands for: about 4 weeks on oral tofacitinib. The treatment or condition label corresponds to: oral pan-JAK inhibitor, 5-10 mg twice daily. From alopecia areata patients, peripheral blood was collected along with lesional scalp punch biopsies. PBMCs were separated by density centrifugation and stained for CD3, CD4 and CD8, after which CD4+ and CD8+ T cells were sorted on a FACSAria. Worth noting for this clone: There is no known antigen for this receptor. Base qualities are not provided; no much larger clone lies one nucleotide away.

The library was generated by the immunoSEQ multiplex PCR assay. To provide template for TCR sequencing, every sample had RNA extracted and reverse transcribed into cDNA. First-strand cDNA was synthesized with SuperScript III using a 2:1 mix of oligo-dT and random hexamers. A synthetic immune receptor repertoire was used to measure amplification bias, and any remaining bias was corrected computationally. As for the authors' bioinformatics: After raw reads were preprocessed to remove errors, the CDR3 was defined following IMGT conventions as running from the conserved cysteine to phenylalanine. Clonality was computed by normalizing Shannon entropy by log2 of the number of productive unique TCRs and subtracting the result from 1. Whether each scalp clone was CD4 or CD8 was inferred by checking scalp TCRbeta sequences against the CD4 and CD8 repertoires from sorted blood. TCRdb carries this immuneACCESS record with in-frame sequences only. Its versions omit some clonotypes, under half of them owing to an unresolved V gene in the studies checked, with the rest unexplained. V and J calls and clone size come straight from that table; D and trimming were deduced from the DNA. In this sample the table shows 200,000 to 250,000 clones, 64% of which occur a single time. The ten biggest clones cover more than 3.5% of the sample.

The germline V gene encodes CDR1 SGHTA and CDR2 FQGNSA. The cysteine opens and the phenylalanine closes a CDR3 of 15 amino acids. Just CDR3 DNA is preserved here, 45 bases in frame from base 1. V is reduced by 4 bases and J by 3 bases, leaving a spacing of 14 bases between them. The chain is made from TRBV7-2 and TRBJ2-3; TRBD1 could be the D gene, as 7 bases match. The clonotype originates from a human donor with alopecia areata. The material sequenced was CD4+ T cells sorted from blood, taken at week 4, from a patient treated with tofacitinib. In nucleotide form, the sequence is TGTGCCAGCAGCTGGGCGGGACAGAAAACAGATACGCAGTATTTT. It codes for CASSWAGQKTDTQYF.